This record concerns one TCR beta chain sequence. Its antigen is unknown. The data are from a study of graft-versus-host responses after intestinal transplantation. Study summary: Tacrolimus plus steroids were given to all recipients for two to three years, preceded by anti-thymocyte globulin induction.

Findings and limits, study-wide: Those patients showing graft-donor T cell macrochimerism displayed high graft-versus-host to host-versus-graft clonal ratios in allografts. In recipient marrow, GvH clones were found, and some appeared first in ileum or blood.

Profiling relied on immunoSEQ multiplex PCR, and the TCRdb table lists in-frame clones only, not all of them. The sample holds about 83,000 clones, about 89% seen once. The CDR3 runs to 17 residues. The germline V and J ends were trimmed by 2 bases and 5 bases, with 18 bases remaining between them. The V gene's germline CDR1 is LNHDA and CDR2 SQIVND (reference sequence). The material sequenced was unstimulated CD4+ T cells sorted from spleen or lymph node cells, taken before intestinal transplant. The chain is built from TRBV19 and TRBJ2-2; D possibly corresponds to TRBD2 (6 bases). The TCR comes from a human donor who received an intestinal transplant. The CDR3 loop reads CASSIRLGALITGELFF. The CDR3 bases are TGTGCCAGTAGTATACGACTAGGGGCTCTCATTACCGGGGAGCTGTTTTTT.